This T cell receptor (beta chain) is drawn from a study of regulatory T cells in long-lasting Graves disease. On the study more broadly: Graves' cases, newly diagnosed, had used antithyroid drugs under 3 months. Study-wide results and caveats: Persistent disease preferred TRBV28, TRBJ1-2 and TRBJ2-5.

The CDR3 covers 13 residues. Trimming stripped 8 bases from V and 3 bases from J, with 10 bases between. Looked up from germline, CDR1 is MDHEN and CDR2 is SYDVKM. This clonotype was counted at least ten times. What it recognizes is unknown. Time point indicated: newly diagnosed GD, antithyroid drugs for less than 3 months. PBMC RNA served as the TCR library source. Arm-PCR of CDR3 regions with iRepertoire HTBI primers generated TCR beta libraries. TCRdb re-called the multiplex PCR reads through MiXCR, storing one row per CDR3 protein. The table includes hundreds of thousands of distinct CDR3 sequences, around 15% detected once. The same sample was also used in a study of T cells in Graves' hyperthyroidism and ophthalmopathy. That publication notes: Ophthalmopathy cases were set apart from stable hyperthyroidism by a 13 V-J model.

The receptor's source is a woman between 25 and 40 years old with Graves disease. The chain recombines TRBV28 with TRBJ1-4; D is possibly TRBD1 (6 bases). The input for sequencing was peripheral blood mononuclear cells (PBMCs), taken at new diagnosis, from a patient treated with antithyroid drugs. CDR3 region: CASGGWSNEKLFF. CDR3 sequence (DNA): TGTGCCAGCGGGGGCTGGTCTAATGAAAAACTGTTTTTT.